A single sample gave rise to the 17 T cell receptor beta chains below, sequenced in a study of shared clonotypes between healthy human individuals. This table comes from immunoSEQ multiplex PCR, and its TCRdb copy is limited to in-frame clones, with some not included. This table holds over a million clones, around 82% found once. The sequencing input was memory CD4+ T cells from PBMCs. Subset given: CD45RA-negative fraction. These receptor sequences come from a man aged 18 to 29 in good health. Some clones in this sample may be carry-over from other donors' samples.

J is TRBJ2-1 and V is TRBV7-9, with D hard to call. CDR1 SEHNR and CDR2 FQNEAQ come from the germline V gene (reference sequence). V lost 2 bases and J lost 9, with 17 bases in between. The CDR3 extends over 15 amino acids. CDR3 in amino acids: CASSLSSLVGSEQFF. CDR3 in DNA: TGTGCCAGCAGCTTAAGCTCCCTAGTTGGCAGTGAGCAGTTCTTC.

This clone occurred many times. This chain uses TRBV27 with TRBJ2-4, with TRBD1 matching over 10 bases. This CDR3 region has 15 residues. The germline gives CDR1 MNHEY, CDR2 SMNVEV (reference sequence). The junction had 5 bases not matched to a gene; V was cut back by 0 bases and J by 9 bases. This CDR3 reads CASSLSTGGYGIQYF. CDR3 in DNA: TGTGCCAGCAGTTTATCGACAGGGGGCTACGGCATTCAGTACTTC.

The sample holds many counts of this clone. The V gene is TRBV30, the J gene TRBJ2-3; D gene ambiguous. This CDR3 has 15 residues. Per the germline V gene, CDR1 is GTSNPN and CDR2 is SVGIG (reference sequence). With 2 bases removed from V and 0 bases from J, the gap between germline ends came to 12 bases. CDR3 DNA: TGTGCCTGGAGTTTAGAAGGTACAAGCACAGATACGCAGTATTTT. It translates to CAWSLEGTSTDTQYF.

The J gene is TRBJ2-1, the V gene TRBV28; D possibly corresponds to TRBD2 (7 bases). Germline V CDR1 and CDR2: MDHEN, SYDVKM. The V gene lost 5 bases and the J gene lost 0 bases, with 14 bases spanning the gap. The CDR3 extends over 16 amino acids. The CDR3 here is CASSTTGGTSYNEQFF. CDR3 in DNA: TGTGCCAGCAGTACAACGGGGGGCACCTCCTACAATGAGCAGTTCTTC.

The rearrangement uses TRBV27 and TRBJ1-6; TRBD1 is a possible D gene (5 bases). Trimming pared 2 bases from V and 7 bases from J, leaving 12 bases between. The V gene's germline CDR1 is MNHEY and CDR2 SMNVEV (reference sequence). CDR3 size: 15 residues. The CDR3 DNA reads TGTGCCAGCAGTTTACAGGGAGGCCCGAATTCACCCCTCCACTTT. This sequence encodes CASSLQGGPNSPLHF.

This clone was observed once. This chain connects TRBV9 to TRBJ2-3, with D tentatively TRBD1 or TRBD2 (5 bases each). Trimming removed 0 bases at V and 0 bases at J, with 11 bases between. The CDR3 covers 16 residues. Germline CDR1 reads SGDLS; CDR2 reads YYNGEE. In DNA, the CDR3 is TGTGCCAGCAGCGTAGGGGGGAGTGTTAGCACAGATACGCAGTATTTT. Amino acids: CASSVGGSVSTDTQYF.

The rearrangement joins TRBV5-1 to TRBJ2-4, with 10 bases that match TRBD1. The germline gives CDR1 SGHRS, CDR2 YFSETQ. This CDR3 spans 16 amino acids. Losses at the gene ends were 3 bases for V and 3 bases for J; bases not matched to a gene: 6. CDR3 in amino acids: CASSSAGQGGKNIQYF. CDR3 in DNA: TGCGCCAGCAGCTCAGCCGGACAGGGGGGCAAAAACATTCAGTACTTC.

The chain employs TRBV9 and TRBJ2-3, with D possibly TRBD2 on 6 matching bases. Between the trimmed V and J ends, which lost 4 bases and 8 bases, there was a span of 17 bases. The germline V gene has CDR1 SGDLS and CDR2 YYNGEE. This CDR3 spans 14 amino acids. CDR3 region: CASSTTPTEGTQYF. CDR3 DNA: TGTGCCAGCAGCACCACTCCAACGGAGGGTACGCAGTATTTT. Filled out from reference TRBV9 and TRBJ2-3, the complete variable domain reads DSGVTQTPKHLITATGQRVTLRCSPRSGDLSVYWYQQSLDQGLQFLIQYYNGEERAKGNILERFSAQQFPDLHSELNLSSLELGDSALYFCASSTTPTEGTQYFGPGTRLTVL.

In this sample, this clone turned up once. The gene calls are TRBV27 and TRBJ2-1; the match to TRBD2 covers 7 bases. V lost 5 bases and J lost 5; bases outside the gene matches: 12. This CDR3 comprises 16 residues. CDR1 is MNHEY, CDR2 SMNVEV, per germline (reference sequence). The CDR3 is CASSPRAWEGNNEQFF. CDR3 DNA sequence: TGTGCCAGCAGTCCTCGCGCCTGGGAGGGGAACAATGAGCAGTTCTTC.

The rearrangement uses TRBV4-3 and TRBJ2-3; 10 bases are shared with TRBD2. V gave up 1 base and J gave up 5 bases; unmatched junction bases: 6. The germline CDR1 and CDR2 sequences are LGHNA and YSLEER. The CDR3 length is 16 residues. CDR3 in amino acids: CASSQALAGGVDTQYF. In nucleotides, the CDR3 is TGCGCCAGCAGCCAAGCCTTAGCGGGAGGAGTAGATACGCAGTATTTT.

The genes are TRBV30 and TRBJ1-2; D is undetermined. Germline CDR1 and CDR2: GTSNPN and SVGIG (reference sequence). The V end was cut by 8 bases, the J end by 1 base, with 14 bases between. The CDR3 length is 13 residues. DNA for the CDR3: TGTGCCCGACATAACAGCGATAACTATGGCTACACCTTC. Its translation: CARHNSDNYGYTF.

The chain has TRBV6-5 and TRBJ2-7; D not resolved. Germline CDR1 and CDR2: MNHEY and SVGAGI. V dropped 0 bases and J dropped 2 bases, with 14 bases sitting between them. This CDR3 has 16 amino acids. The DNA for the CDR3 is TGTGCCAGCAGTTACTCCGCTTTCGGTGAGACCTACGAGCAGTACTTC. Protein sequence: CASSYSAFGETYEQYF.

This clone was counted once. The genes are TRBV4-1 and TRBJ2-3; D call uncertain. The germline V gene encodes CDR1 MGHRA and CDR2 YSYEKL. Trimming pared 4 bases from V and 2 bases from J, leaving 4 bases between. The CDR3 is made up of 12 amino acids. In nucleotides, the CDR3 is TGCGCCAGCAGCCCACACACAGATACGCAGTATTTT. Amino acid sequence: CASSPHTDTQYF.

Remarks on this clone: A much larger clone differs from this one at a single base, so this may be a read error. Distinct nucleotide sequences in the sample also encode this CDR3. The V call is TRBV28, the J call TRBJ1-4; D is undetermined. V lost 5 bases and J lost 5, with 3 bases in between. From germline, CDR1 is MDHEN and CDR2 SYDVKM. The CDR3 spans 11 residues. The CDR3 sequence is CASSVNEKLFF. For the CDR3, the DNA is TGTGCCAGCAGTGTGAATGAAAAACTGTTTTTT.

V gene TRBV19 combines with J gene TRBJ2-1; 8 bases are shared with TRBD2. CDR1 is LNHDA and CDR2 is SQIVND in the germline V gene (reference sequence). The CDR3 spans 16 residues. J was trimmed by 12 bases and V by 4 bases; bases with no gene match: 17. The CDR3 DNA sequence: TGTGCCAGTAGTAGCTTCCGGACGGGAGGGCCCCCCCGGCAGTTCTTC. It encodes CASSSFRTGGPPRQFF.

This clone showed up just once. The rearrangement links TRBV14 to TRBJ2-7; maybe TRBD2 (6 bases). CDR1 is SGHDN and CDR2 is FVKESK in the germline V gene. V was trimmed by 3 bases and J by 3 bases, leaving 12 bases between them. The CDR3 length is 14 residues. This CDR3 reads CASSHPGLLYEQYF. The CDR3 nucleotides read TGTGCCAGCAGCCATCCGGGACTCCTCTACGAGCAGTACTTC.

The V and J genes are TRBV16 and TRBJ1-4; 10 positions match TRBD1. This CDR3 is built from 15 residues. CDR1 and CDR2 from the germline V gene are KGHSY and FQNENV. Germline trimming cut 4 bases from V and 8 bases from J; bases unmatched to any gene: 7. CDR3 residues: CASSPTGGAGEKLFF. The CDR3 DNA is TGTGCCAGCAGCCCGACAGGGGGCGCGGGCGAAAAACTGTTTTTT.